The sequence of this T cell receptor beta chain was determined in a study of response to subunit inactivated influenza vaccine listed by TCRdb under 2018. A note on the overall study: To follow how T cells responded to a trivalent subunit inactivated influenza vaccine, the researchers relied on deep quantitative profiling of the T cell receptor repertoire. Overall results and qualifications from the work: It was suggested by the authors that each seasonal influenza vaccination may recruit only a limited number of new T cells.

Concerning this clonotype: What this receptor recognizes is not known. Per-base qualities were not stored, and no clone one base away is much larger.

Library method: RT-PCR. The run used an Illumina HiSeq 2500. Using fastp at Q25 and MiXCR, TCRdb reprocessed the public reads and kept productive beta chains. Each CDR3 protein appears once, grouped with its most common genes and DNA. The sample data list 650,000 to 800,000 distinct CDR3 sequences, and about 15% of these were observed just once. The ten largest clonotypes hold around 7.3% of the sample. Based on the germline V gene, the CDR1 and CDR2 sequences are LGHNA and YSLEER. V gives up 0 bases and J gives up 4 bases, and the segment between their germline ends measures 17 bases. Including cysteine and phenylalanine, the CDR3 has 17 amino acids. Only the CDR3 portion is preserved as DNA: 51 bases, with reading frame beginning at the first base.

The sequence was obtained from a man aged 45-60 years who received an inactivated influenza vaccine. Donor details come from another sample of the same person, matched by shared clones. Sample: PBMCs from blood, taken 14 days before vaccination. Recombination joined TRBV4-3 with TRBJ2-3; matching of 5 bases hints at TRBD2 as the D gene. The CDR3 region has the sequence CASSQDPVGLAADTQYF. DNA sequence: TGCGCCAGCAGCCAAGATCCCGTAGGTCTAGCAGCAGATACGCAGTATTTT.